This T cell receptor (beta chain) is from a study of cytomegalovirus exposure and HLA in healthy donors. Looked up from germline, CDR1 is LNHNV and CDR2 is YYDKDF (reference sequence). The CDR3 is made up of 15 amino acids. V was pared by 1 base and J by 5 bases, with 4 bases of the junction left unmatched. In the case of this clone: Its antigen remains unknown.

Study-wide findings and caveats: Later findings reportedly placed an Asian-associated ancestry cluster below the roughly 700-donor mean for N-insertions. A later analysis linked a missense DCLRE1C variant to TCR beta V- and J-gene trimming.

PCR employed 60 Vbeta and 13 Jbeta primers. The table came from immunoSEQ multiplex PCR; TCRdb's copy has only in-frame clones and leaves some out. The sample records tens of thousands of clones, around nine tenths being singletons. The sequence came from a man in his thirties or forties in good health and CMV-seropositive. The chain carries TRBV15 and TRBJ2-3; 9 positions match TRBD2. Sequencing was done on a sample of PBMCs. The CDR3 is CATSRAGGRGDTQYF. DNA of the CDR3: TGTGCCACCAGCAGAGCTGGCGGGAGGGGAGATACGCAGTATTTT.